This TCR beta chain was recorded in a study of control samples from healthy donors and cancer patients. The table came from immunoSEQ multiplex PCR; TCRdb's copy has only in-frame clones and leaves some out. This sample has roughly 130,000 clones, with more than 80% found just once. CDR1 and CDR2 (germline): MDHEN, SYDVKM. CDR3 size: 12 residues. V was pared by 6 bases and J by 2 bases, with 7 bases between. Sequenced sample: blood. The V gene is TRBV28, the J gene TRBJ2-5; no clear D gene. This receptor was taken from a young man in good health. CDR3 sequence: CASSDMQETQYF. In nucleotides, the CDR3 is TGTGCCAGCAGCGACATGCAAGAGACCCAGTACTTC.